This T cell receptor (beta chain) was captured by sequencing in a study of T cell changes during pregnancy in multiple sclerosis. CDR1 SGHTA and CDR2 FQGTGA come from the germline V gene. The V and J ends lost 1 base and 3 bases respectively, with 10 bases between them. This CDR3 region has 15 residues. Method: immunoSEQ multiplex PCR; TCRdb's copy keeps in-frame clones and lacks some. The sample lists 20,000 to 25,000 clones; approximately 92% were seen once. This clone was recorded only once. This TCR was recovered from a female donor with multiple sclerosis, enrolled in a pregnancy study. This sample comprised CD8+ T cells from peripheral blood mononuclear cells, obtained in the third trimester of pregnancy. The chain recombines TRBV7-3 with TRBJ2-1; D call uncertain. The CDR3 spells CASSLMGTDYNEQFF. In DNA form, the CDR3 reads TGTGCCAGCAGCTTAATGGGCACAGACTACAATGAGCAGTTCTTC.